The 27 T cell receptor beta chains given below trace back to one sample, sequenced in a study of neurological immune-mediated disorders. TCRdb re-called the 5' RACE reads with MiXCR, one entry per CDR3 protein. This repertoire shows around 52,000 distinct CDR3 sequences, over 4.5% found once; its top ten account for approximately 1.3%. Sequenced material: CD4+ T cells from blood. The receptors were gathered from a woman aged 18-30 years with multiple sclerosis.

This clonotype has a handful of counts. The rearrangement joins TRBV18 to TRBJ2-2; tentatively, D is TRBD2 (5 bases). CDR1 and CDR2 (germline): KGHSH, LQKENI. V was clipped by 6 bases and J by 0 bases, with 17 bases between them. The CDR3 loop spans 17 amino acids. CDR3 protein: CASSPQARATNTGELFF. The DNA of the CDR3 is TGTGCCAGCTCCCCCCAAGCGAGGGCGACGAACACCGGGGAGCTGTTTTTT.

As for this clonotype: Since a much larger clone is just one base distant, this may be a read error. The gene calls are TRBV2 and TRBJ1-5, with D possibly matching TRBD1 (5 bases). The V end was cut by 4 bases, the J end by 4 bases, with 14 bases between. CDR3 length: 15 residues. Per the germline V gene, CDR1 is SNHLY and CDR2 is FYNNEI. The CDR3 loop is CASSARDRKNQPQHF. The DNA for the CDR3 is TGTGCCAGCAGTGCCAGGGATCGTAAAAATCAGCCCCAGCATTTT. The entire variable domain, with the rest obtained from reference TRBV2 and TRBJ1-5, is as follows: EPEVTQTPSHQVTQMGQEVILRCVPISNHLYFYWYRQILGQKVEFLVSFYNNEISEKSEIFDDQFSVERPDGSNFTLKIRSTKLEDSAMYFCASSARDRKNQPQHFGDGTRLSIL.

This clonotype was picked up many times. V is TRBV7-9 and J is TRBJ2-1; 8 bases are a match to TRBD2. There are 16 residues in the CDR3. Germline CDR1 and CDR2: SEHNR and FQNEAQ (reference sequence). The V gene end was trimmed by 2 bases and the J gene end by 0 bases; junction bases not matched to a gene: 3. CDR3 loop: CASSLRLASSYNEQFF. For the CDR3, the DNA is TGTGCCAGCAGCTTAAGACTAGCGAGCTCCTACAATGAGCAGTTCTTC.

This clonotype was observed at least ten times. The chain links TRBV12-3 or TRBV12-4 to TRBJ2-1, with a weak D call TRBD2 (6 bases). This CDR3 is 12 amino acids long. Trimming took off 6 bases at V and 9 bases at J, with 12 bases between the two ends. As DNA, the CDR3 is TGTGCCAGCAGGCCACTCGGGGGTGAGCAGTTCTTC. Protein: CASRPLGGEQFF.

This clonotype has at least ten counts. The J gene is TRBJ2-1, the V gene TRBV6-2 or TRBV6-3, with 7 bases fitting TRBD2. V shed 6 bases, J shed 8 bases, and the junction held 10 bases outside the gene matches. CDR1 is MNHEY, CDR2 SVGEGT, per germline. The CDR3 is 14 amino acids. This CDR3 reads CASSFRRLADEQFF. The CDR3 DNA reads TGTGCCAGCAGCTTCCGGCGGCTAGCGGATGAGCAGTTCTTC.

V is TRBV7-2 and J is TRBJ2-7; TRBD2 agrees at 11 bases. The trim removed 1 base at V and 2 bases at J, leaving 7 bases unmatched. The CDR3 length is 17 residues. Germline assignment: CDR1 SGHTA and CDR2 FQGNSA. CDR3 loop: CASSLGLRSGGAYEQYF. The CDR3 DNA sequence: TGTGCCAGCAGCTTAGGATTACGTAGCGGGGGGGCCTACGAGCAGTACTTC.

This clonotype was seen at least ten times. The chain links TRBV14 to TRBJ2-3; D unclear. The CDR3 sequence is 16 residues long. Germline CDR1 is SGHDN and CDR2 is FVKESK. V gave up 4 bases and J gave up 2 bases, with 16 bases separating them. The chain's CDR3 is CASSPPGRVLTDTQYF. In nucleotides, the CDR3 is TGTGCCAGCAGCCCCCCAGGACGAGTACTCACAGATACGCAGTATTTT.

This clonotype was seen repeatedly, ten times or more. This sequence joins TRBV5-5 and TRBJ2-7, with a possible D match to TRBD1 (5 bases). Germline V gene data show CDR1 as SGHKS and CDR2 as YYEKEE (reference sequence). The V end was cut by 0 bases, the J end by 0 bases, with 10 bases between. This CDR3 has 15 residues. CDR3: CASSLGQLSSYEQYV. CDR3 DNA: TGTGCCAGCAGCTTGGGACAGCTTAGCTCCTACGAGCAGTACGTC.

In its sample, this clonotype was seen many times. The V and J genes are TRBV5-1 and TRBJ2-2, with 9 bases identical to TRBD2. The V gene's germline CDR1 is SGHRS and CDR2 YFSETQ. Trimming took 6 bases from V and 6 from J; bases not matched to a gene: 9. CDR3 length equals 15 residues. Here the CDR3 DNA reads TGCGCCAGCATCCCAGCGGGAGGTGGAGCCGGGGAGCTGTTTTTT. Translation: CASIPAGGGAGELFF.

This clonotype was recorded many times. The genes are TRBV12-3 or TRBV12-4 and TRBJ2-1, with 7 bases lining up with TRBD2. The CDR3 is made up of 15 amino acids. V trimming: 3 bases; J trimming: 3 bases; junction bases outside the gene matches: 5. The CDR3 sequence is CASSLGGRVYNEQFF. CDR3 sequence (DNA): TGTGCCAGCAGTTTGGGTGGGAGGGTCTACAATGAGCAGTTCTTC.

This clonotype has ten or more counts. The chain couples TRBV5-1 to TRBJ1-1, with D hard to call. Per germline, CDR1 SGHRS and CDR2 YFSETQ. This CDR3 has 13 amino acids. The V and J ends lost 0 bases and 7 bases respectively, with 10 bases between them. CDR3 bases: TGCGCCAGCAGCTTGGCCCTGGGTGGTGAAGCTTTCTTT. Its translation is CASSLALGGEAFF.

Many counts were recorded for this clonotype. The chain joins TRBV10-3 to TRBJ1-5; TRBD1 agrees at 8 bases. The length of the CDR3 is 16 residues. Trimming removed 5 bases from V and 4 bases from J; junction bases left unmatched: 10. Germline CDR1 and CDR2: ENHRY and SYGVKD. The CDR3 sequence is CAISSSGQGINQPQHF. The DNA of the CDR3 is TGTGCCATCAGTTCCTCCGGACAGGGAATAAATCAGCCCCAGCATTTT.

This clonotype showed up many times. V is TRBV6-2 or TRBV6-3 and J is TRBJ2-3; 7 bases are a match to TRBD2. The CDR3 spans 17 residues. Germline CDR1 and CDR2: MNHEY and SVGEGT. V was clipped by 7 bases and J by 1 base; unmatched bases: 14. The chain's CDR3 is CASTPLLTSRGTDTQYF. CDR3 bases: TGTGCCAGCACTCCACTCTTGACTAGCCGGGGCACAGATACGCAGTATTTT.

This clonotype occurred many times. The V and J genes are TRBV11-2 and TRBJ2-1; weak D call: TRBD2 (6 bases). This CDR3 is built from 19 residues. Per germline, CDR1 SGHAT and CDR2 FQNNGV. V was clipped by 1 base and J by 0 bases, with 19 bases between them. Written as DNA, the CDR3 is TGTGCCAGCAGCTTAGCTTTTCCTGGAGGGACCCGCTCCTACAATGAGCAGTTCTTC. This codes for CASSLAFPGGTRSYNEQFF.

This clonotype was seen ten or more times. This chain uses TRBV3-1 with TRBJ2-5; the match to TRBD2 covers 15 bases. CDR3 length: 19 amino acids. The germline gives CDR1 LGHDT, CDR2 YNNKEL (reference sequence). The trim removed 1 base at V and 6 bases at J, leaving 12 bases unmatched. CDR3 DNA sequence: TGTGCCAGCAGCCAAGGGCGGGGGACTAGCGGGAGGCCAGGGAAGACCCAGTACTTC. This translates into CASSQGRGTSGRPGKTQYF.

This clonotype was recorded at least ten times. The chain is built from TRBV9 and TRBJ2-7, with a weak D call TRBD2 (7 bases). The CDR3 loop spans 13 amino acids. Looked up from germline, CDR1 is SGDLS and CDR2 is YYNGEE. The V end was cut by 0 bases, the J end by 6 bases, with 10 bases between. CDR3 nucleotides: TGTGCCAGCAGCGTAGCGGGGGGCGGCGAGCAGTACTTC. Amino acids: CASSVAGGGEQYF.

The rearrangement uses TRBV10-3 and TRBJ1-2; no clear D gene. Germline V gene data show CDR1 as ENHRY and CDR2 as SYGVKD. The CDR3 sequence is 11 residues long. V shed 6 bases and J shed 7 bases, with 9 bases lying between them. The CDR3 spells CAISGNIGYTF. CDR3 bases: TGTGCCATCAGCGGGAATATTGGCTACACCTTC.

Only a few counts were recorded for this clonotype. The V call is TRBV9, the J call TRBJ2-1; possibly TRBD2 for D (6 bases). CDR1 SGDLS and CDR2 YYNGEE come from the germline V gene. This CDR3 is 15 amino acids long. Trimming stripped 2 bases from V and 0 bases from J, with 9 bases between. This CDR3 is CASSVSGSSYNEQFF. CDR3 nucleotide sequence: TGTGCCAGCAGCGTTAGCGGAAGCTCCTACAATGAGCAGTTCTTC.

This clonotype was observed at least ten times. The chain couples TRBV4-2 to TRBJ1-1, with D possibly being TRBD1 (5 bases). Germline CDR1 LGHNA, CDR2 YNFKEQ. V dropped 4 bases and J dropped 9 bases, with 15 bases sitting between them. The CDR3 length is 13 residues. The DNA of the CDR3 is TGTGCCAGCAGCCTGGCTAGAGGGGAGAAAGCTTTCTTT. Its translation: CASSLARGEKAFF.

Many counts were recorded for this clonotype. The chain uses TRBV21-1 and TRBJ1-5. TRBV21-1 is flagged as a pseudogene. The CDR3 totals 14 residues. The CDR3 is CARPSWRCNQPQHF. The DNA for the CDR3 is TGTGCCAGACCGAGTTGGCGATGCAATCAGCCCCAGCATTTT.

The rearrangement uses TRBV20-1 and TRBJ1-4; tentatively, D is TRBD1 (5 bases). Trimming removed 6 bases from V and 8 bases from J, with 16 bases in between. This CDR3 spans 13 amino acids. CDR1 and CDR2 from the germline V gene are DFQATT and SNEGSKA (reference sequence). CDR3 sequence: CSAAIGAGEKLFF. CDR3 bases: TGCAGTGCCGCGATAGGGGCGGGGGAAAAACTGTTTTTT.

This clonotype has a count of ten or more. The rearrangement uses TRBV10-3 and TRBJ2-7; D remains unclear. CDR3 length: 14 residues. The germline V gene encodes CDR1 ENHRY and CDR2 SYGVKD. With 6 bases removed from V and 2 bases from J, the gap between germline ends came to 14 bases. For the CDR3, the DNA is TGTGCCATCAGGGGAACTAAGCACCCCTACGAGCAGTACTTC. It codes for CAIRGTKHPYEQYF.

This clonotype was seen ten or more times. The V gene is TRBV5-5, the J gene TRBJ2-3; possible D gene TRBD2, 6 bases. The ends were cut back, 2 bases at V and 5 bases at J, with 18 bases in the middle. The germline CDR1 and CDR2 sequences are SGHKS and YYEKEE (reference sequence). The CDR3 is 16 residues long. The CDR3: CASSFQGGGGRDTQYF. CDR3 nucleotide sequence: TGTGCCAGCAGCTTCCAGGGAGGCGGAGGTCGAGATACGCAGTATTTT.

This clonotype was recorded many times. V is TRBV12-3 or TRBV12-4 and J is TRBJ1-1; no clear D gene. The CDR3 is 13 amino acids. Trimming shortened V by 5 bases and J by 1 base, and 8 bases separated the two germline ends. In nucleotides, the CDR3 is TGTGCCAGCAGTCTCCGGGCGAACACTGAAGCTTTCTTT. Translation gives CASSLRANTEAFF.

This clonotype has just one count. V gene TRBV11-2 combines with J gene TRBJ2-1; D is undetermined. V lost 1 base to trimming and J lost 4 bases, with 5 bases between them. This CDR3 region has 13 residues. Germline-derived CDR1 and CDR2 are SGHAT and FQNNGV. This chain's CDR3 is CASSLGLYNEQFF. The CDR3 region has the DNA TGTGCCAGCAGCTTAGGACTTTACAATGAGCAGTTCTTC.

The sample holds many counts of this clonotype. V and J are TRBV19 and TRBJ1-2; a possible D gene is TRBD1 (5 bases). With 3 bases removed from V and 4 bases from J, the gap between germline ends came to 9 bases. The CDR3 covers 13 residues. Germline CDR1 reads LNHDA; CDR2 reads SQIVND (reference sequence). The CDR3 protein is CASSIEGLYGYTF. DNA of the CDR3: TGTGCCAGTAGTATTGAGGGACTCTATGGCTACACCTTC.

This clonotype showed up many times. The rearrangement uses TRBV10-3 and TRBJ2-7; D possibly corresponds to TRBD2 (6 bases). Germline V gives CDR1 ENHRY, CDR2 SYGVKD. The CDR3 spans 17 residues. V was pared by 10 bases and J by 0 bases, with 25 bases between. The DNA for the CDR3 is TGTGCCACCAGCATAGGAGGTAGCGGCGAAAGCTCCTACGAGCAGTACTTC. Its protein product is CATSIGGSGESSYEQYF.